This T cell receptor (beta chain) was recovered during a study of blood T cell repertoires in COVID-19. Background on the study: Samples representing acute and convalescent COVID-19 were sourced from the United States, Italy and Spain. T cells, B-cell-depleted T cells, or PBMCs provided the cDNA or gDNA that served as material.

Authors' analysis steps: Estimates of nucleated cell counts were drawn from the amplification of reference gene primers. The data were produced by immunoSEQ multiplex PCR, yet TCRdb's version contains in-frame clones alone and is incomplete. That table is the source of V, J and clone size, and D and trimming were worked out from the DNA. The repertoire holds over 150,000 clones, around 87% seen once, with 9.5% to 15% in the top ten. This receptor was identified in a woman in her seventies with COVID-19, enrolled during active disease. The specimen was peripheral blood.

The CDR3 here is CASSQGLVTNYGYTF. The CDR3 DNA reads as TGTGCCAGCAGCCAGGGCTTAGTAACTAACTATGGCTACACCTTC. V usage is TRBV3-1 (or the pseudogene TRBV3-2) and J usage is TRBJ1-2; no clear D. V was shortened by 3 bases and J by 0 bases, with 11 bases between the two germline ends. This CDR3 is 15 amino acids long. Germline lookup yields CDR1 LGHDT and CDR2 YNNKEL (reference sequence).